Following are 15 T cell receptor beta chains from one sample sequenced in a study of metastatic and nonmetastatic thyroid tumors. None of the patients had undergone any treatment ahead of thyroid surgery. TCRdb reprocessed the PCR reads via MiXCR. The sample contains tens of thousands of clones, approximately 20% of which appear only once. The source material was blood. These receptors originate from a female donor with papillary thyroid cancer or a benign thyroid nodule (not recorded which). Some clones in this sample may be carry-over from other donors' samples.

The chain recombines TRBV12-3 or TRBV12-4 with TRBJ2-5, with D uncertain. CDR3 length: 13 residues. Trimming left V 8 bases short and J 5 bases short, with 15 bases between. The CDR3 is CASGHSEVETQYF. CDR3 sequence (DNA): TGTGCCAGCGGGCACAGTGAGGTTGAGACCCAGTACTTC.

This sequence joins TRBV20-1 and TRBJ2-7, with 9 bases matching TRBD2. The CDR3 consists of 17 residues. The V segment lost 5 bases and the J segment 6 bases; nucleotides outside the gene matches: 20. Germline loops: CDR1 DFQATT, CDR2 SNEGSKA (reference sequence). CDR3 bases: TGCAGTGCTGTCCAGCGGGGGGCGAGGGAGACCCCCGGCGAGCAGTACTTC. Translating it yields CSAVQRGARETPGEQYF.

The sample holds many counts of this clone. The J gene is TRBJ2-6, the V gene TRBV6-5; D possibly corresponds to TRBD2 (6 bases). Between the trimmed V and J ends, which lost 2 bases and 1 base, there was a span of 6 bases. The CDR3 contains 15 residues. Germline V gives CDR1 MNHEY, CDR2 SVGAGI. CDR3 coding DNA: TGTGCCAGCAGTTACGCGGGGTCTGGGGCCAACGTCCTGACTTTC. Residues: CASSYAGSGANVLTF.

By frequency in the sample, this clone is medium-sized. This chain uses TRBV6-2 or TRBV6-3 with TRBJ1-2, with D hard to call. Per the germline V gene, CDR1 is MNHEY and CDR2 is SVGEGT. This CDR3 comprises 11 residues. V was shortened by 7 bases and J by 4 bases, with 7 bases between the two germline ends. The DNA for the CDR3 is TGTGCCAGCACCTCCCTCTATGGCTACACCTTC. Translation gives CASTSLYGYTF.

As regards this clone: This may be a read error: a much more frequent sequence differs by one nucleotide. The sample has other DNA sequences that encode this CDR3 too. V and J are TRBV7-8 and TRBJ2-3, with D maybe TRBD2 (7 bases). Trimming left V 5 bases short and J 1 base short, with 13 bases between. The CDR3 extends over 15 amino acids. From germline, CDR1 is SGHVS and CDR2 FQNEAQ. The CDR3 nucleotides are TGTGCCAGCAGCCTAGGGGGGGGAGGCACAGATACGCAGTATTTT. Residues: CASSLGGGGTDTQYF.

By frequency in the sample, this clone is medium-sized. V gene TRBV28 combines with J gene TRBJ2-6; D might be TRBD1 (6 bases). Germline loops: CDR1 MDHEN, CDR2 SYDVKM. CDR3 length: 16 residues. Trimming took 6 bases from V and 0 from J, leaving 12 bases between them. CDR3 nucleotides: TGTGCCAGCAGAGCAGGGGTTCGCTCTGGGGCCAACGTCCTGACTTTC. Translation: CASRAGVRSGANVLTF.

This clone qualifies as medium-sized. CDR3 residues: CASSRLACQPQHF. The CDR3 DNA reads TGTGCCAGCAGTCGACTGGCGTGTCAGCCCCAGCATTTT. The chain carries TRBV27 and TRBJ1-5; D gene uncertain. V shed 5 bases and J shed 6 bases, with 11 bases lying between them. The CDR3 totals 13 residues. Looked up from germline, CDR1 is MNHEY and CDR2 is SMNVEV (reference sequence).

This clone was detected ten times or more. The chain joins TRBV5-4 to TRBJ1-5; D gene ambiguous. Germline loops: CDR1 SGHNT, CDR2 YYREEE (reference sequence). The CDR3 length is 13 residues. V was clipped by 2 bases and J by 3 bases, with 6 bases between them. The CDR3 sequence is CASSFGINQPQHF. Written as DNA, the CDR3 is TGTGCCAGCAGCTTTGGGATCAATCAGCCCCAGCATTTT.

This clone was detected many times. A read error may be the cause here, since a much bigger clone is one base away. This sequence joins TRBV5-8 and TRBJ1-1; 7 nucleotides agree with TRBD1. The CDR3 loop spans 13 amino acids. From germline, CDR1 is SGHTS and CDR2 YDEGEE. The ends lost 0 bases at V and 7 bases at J; junction bases unmatched: 3. The CDR3 nucleotides are TGTGCCAGCAGCTTGGGACAGGGTGATGAAGCTTTCTTT. Translating it yields CASSLGQGDEAFF.

There are many counts of this clone. V and J are TRBV19 and TRBJ1-2; TRBD1 matches at 9 bases. This CDR3 spans 15 amino acids. Germline V lookup: CDR1 LNHDA, CDR2 SQIVND (reference sequence). V shed 3 bases and J 4 bases; nucleotides not matched to a gene: 6. CDR3 sequence: CASSIPGTGLYGYTF. CDR3 coding DNA: TGTGCCAGTAGTATCCCCGGGACAGGGCTCTATGGCTACACCTTC. Supplemented by reference TRBV19 and TRBJ1-2, the full variable domain reads DGGITQSPKYLFRKEGQNVTLSCEQNLNHDAMYWYRQDPGQGLRLIYYSQIVNDFQKGDIAEGYSVSREKKESFPLTVTSAQKNPTAFYLCASSIPGTGLYGYTFGSGTRLTVV.

This clone was detected ten times or more. The chain carries TRBV9 and TRBJ2-5, with TRBD1 identical over 11 bases. The CDR3 runs 16 residues. Per germline, CDR1 SGDLS and CDR2 YYNGEE. The J segment lost 5 bases and the V segment lost 4 bases, leaving 10 bases of the junction unmatched. CDR3 bases: TGTGCCAGCAGCCCCACCCCGGGACAGGGGGGGGAGACCCAGTACTTC. It encodes CASSPTPGQGGETQYF.

Note on this clone: At one end the junction does not follow the germline gene, possibly because of a read error. The chain uses TRBV20-1 and TRBJ2-1, with D uncertain. Germline CDR1 is DFQATT and CDR2 is SNEGSKA (reference sequence). This CDR3 comprises 13 residues. DNA of the CDR3: TGCAGTGCTAGAGAGTGGCACAACAATGAGGAGTTCTTC. Translating gives CSAREWHNNEEFF.

Of note for this clone: Given the absence of the conserved phenylalanine or tryptophan at the CDR3 end, a read error is likely. This rearrangement joins TRBV18 to TRBJ1-3; 11 bases fit TRBD1. Germline V gene sequence: CDR1 KGHSH, CDR2 LQKENI. This CDR3 contains 17 residues. V lost 6 bases to trimming and J lost 5 bases; unmatched junction nucleotides: 12. The CDR3 coding sequence is TGTGCCAGCTCCAGCGCGGACAGGGGGCTGACTCGAAACACCATATATCTT. This codes for CASSSADRGLTRNTIYL.

The chain is built from TRBV2 and TRBJ1-3; D gene ambiguous. Germline V CDR1 and CDR2: SNHLY, FYNNEI. The CDR3 spans 14 residues. The CDR3 reads CGRSVRGSGNTIYF. For the CDR3, the DNA is TGTGGCCGGAGTGTACGAGGCTCAGGAAACACCATATATTTT.

This clone is judged medium-sized. The chain couples TRBV20-1 to TRBJ1-1; D is ambiguous. The CDR3 covers 13 residues. Trimming removed 4 bases from V and 1 base from J, with 10 bases in between. Germline loops: CDR1 DFQATT, CDR2 SNEGSKA (reference sequence). CDR3 loop: CSANPDQNTEAFF. CDR3 nucleotides: TGCAGTGCTAACCCGGACCAGAACACTGAAGCTTTCTTT.